This TCR beta chain was recovered during a study of shared clonotypes between healthy human individuals. Turning to the study itself: The study drew on two women and three men aged 18 to 49 as donors. Three CD4 naive, three CD4 memory, two CD8 naive and one CD8 memory plate were used per donor.

Naive CD8 cells were CD45RO-negative, positively selected for CCR7, excluding terminally differentiated effector memory CD45RA+ cells. Deep-level assay runs were performed. Using immunoSEQ multiplex PCR, the repertoire was profiled, and TCRdb retains in-frame clones only, with some absent. The sample records 2 million to 2.5 million clones, about 93% being singletons. The CDR3 is made up of 14 amino acids. Trimming pared 5 bases from V and 4 bases from J, leaving 14 bases between. From germline, CDR1 is LGHNA and CDR2 YSLEER. The TCR was taken from a man aged 18 to 30 in good health. Some clones in this sample may be carry-over from other donors' samples. Material for sequencing was naive CD8+ T cells from PBMCs. V and J are TRBV4-3 and TRBJ1-1; the D is unclear. The CDR3 region is CASSEGRIVTEAFF. The CDR3 nucleotides are TGCGCCAGCAGCGAAGGCCGGATTGTCACTGAAGCTTTCTTT.